A single sample is the source of the 23 T cell receptor beta chains below, sequenced in a study of T cell repertoires in cytomegalovirus infection. TCRdb reprocessed the reads via MiXCR and lists one record per CDR3 protein. In the table there are approximately 180,000 distinct CDR3 sequences, 15% to 20% of which are singletons. What was sequenced was CD8+ T cells from PBMCs. The source of these receptors is a human donor in good health (CMV status not recorded). Some clones in this sample may be carry-over from other donors' samples.

There are a few counts of this clonotype. This chain connects TRBV6-2 or TRBV6-3 to TRBJ2-3, with D possibly matching TRBD1 (5 bases). Trimming cost V 7 bases and J 5 bases, with 13 bases left between them. The CDR3 covers 13 residues. The germline gives CDR1 MNHEY, CDR2 SVGEGT. The CDR3 bases are TGTGCCAGCACCTCCTCTAGGGGAGATACGCAGTATTTT. Translating gives CASTSSRGDTQYF.

In its sample, this clonotype was seen many times. The chain uses TRBV7-9 and TRBJ2-2; D is possibly TRBD2 (6 bases). This CDR3 spans 14 amino acids. Germline CDR1 SEHNR, CDR2 FQNEAQ (reference sequence). V was clipped by 5 bases and J by 6 bases, with 13 bases between them. CDR3 sequence: CASSPPLASGELFF. DNA of the CDR3: TGTGCCAGCAGCCCGCCTCTAGCGTCCGGGGAGCTGTTTTTT.

This chain connects TRBV7-2 to TRBJ1-2; D is perhaps TRBD1 (5 bases). CDR3 length: 14 amino acids. V was pared by 1 base and J by 3 bases, with 9 bases between. Germline V gene lookup returns CDR1 SGHTA and CDR2 FQGNSA. The CDR3 is CASSLGGLDYGYTF. CDR3 nucleotide sequence: TGTGCCAGCAGCTTAGGGGGCCTCGACTATGGCTACACCTTC.

V and J are TRBV29-1 and TRBJ2-7; 10 bases fit TRBD1. J lost 2 bases, V lost 6 bases, and 4 bases had no gene match. This CDR3 comprises 13 residues. CDR1 SQVTM and CDR2 ANQGSEA come from the germline V gene. The CDR3 loop reads CSVGTGVTYEQYF. Here the CDR3 DNA reads TGCAGCGTCGGGACAGGGGTTACCTACGAGCAGTACTTC.

The chain uses TRBV11-2 and TRBJ2-1; tentative D call: TRBD1 (7 bases). V dropped 0 bases and J dropped 7 bases, with 19 bases sitting between them. Germline V CDR1 and CDR2: SGHAT, FQNNGV. The CDR3 totals 17 residues. CDR3 amino acids: CASSLDSQGGYKNEQFF. CDR3 DNA sequence: TGTGCCAGCAGCTTAGATTCCCAGGGGGGCTACAAGAATGAGCAGTTCTTC. Full variable domain (remainder filled in from reference TRBV11-2 and TRBJ2-1): EAGVAQSPRYKIIEKRQSVAFWCNPISGHATLYWYQQILGQGPKLLIQFQNNGVVDDSQLPKDRFSAERLKGVDSTLKIQPAKLEDSAVYLCASSLDSQGGYKNEQFFGPGTRLTVL.

This clonotype has a handful of counts. The chain is built from TRBV7-2 and TRBJ2-6; perhaps D is TRBD1 or TRBD2 (5 bases each). This CDR3 spans 17 amino acids. Germline V lookup: CDR1 SGHTA, CDR2 FQGNSA. Trimming stripped 3 bases from V and 0 bases from J, with 12 bases between. The CDR3 coding sequence is TGTGCCAGCAGCTTTGGAACGGGGCACTCTGGGGCCAACGTCCTGACTTTC. Protein: CASSFGTGHSGANVLTF.

The CDR3 here is CASSIAHSPAGAGYEQFF. CDR3 DNA: TGTGCCAGTAGTATAGCCCATAGTCCAGCGGGGGCCGGCTATGAGCAGTTCTTC. The V and J genes are TRBV19 and TRBJ2-1, with 8 bases lining up with TRBD2. V shed 1 base and J 8 bases; nucleotides not matched to a gene: 16. Germline lookup yields CDR1 LNHDA and CDR2 SQIVND (reference sequence). CDR3 length equals 18 residues. Variable domain in full (rest from reference TRBV19 and TRBJ2-1): DGGITQSPKYLFRKEGQNVTLSCEQNLNHDAMYWYRQDPGQGLRLIYYSQIVNDFQKGDIAEGYSVSREKKESFPLTVTSAQKNPTAFYLCASSIAHSPAGAGYEQFFGPGTRLTVL.

The V call is TRBV13, the J call TRBJ2-1; 10 bases align to TRBD1. CDR1 and CDR2 from the germline V gene are PRHDT and FYEKMQ (reference sequence). J lost 5 bases, V lost 0 bases, and 4 bases had no gene match. The CDR3 is 16 residues long. The CDR3 spells CASSLGTGGRNNEQFF. CDR3 nucleotides: TGTGCCAGCAGCTTAGGGACAGGGGGCAGGAACAATGAGCAGTTCTTC.

This clonotype was observed a few times. The J gene is TRBJ1-1, the V gene TRBV12-5; a weak D match, TRBD1 (6 bases). The CDR3 extends over 13 amino acids. Trimming took off 6 bases at V and 4 bases at J, with 12 bases between the two ends. Germline values: CDR1 LGHNT, CDR2 FRNRAP. The CDR3 nucleotides are TGTGCTAGTGGCCGTCAGGGGTCCACTGAAGCTTTCTTT. Its protein product is CASGRQGSTEAFF.

The V gene is TRBV11-2, the J gene TRBJ2-1, with 10 bases aligning to TRBD2. Germline loops: CDR1 SGHAT, CDR2 FQNNGV. V trimming: 1 base; J trimming: 7 bases; junction bases outside the gene matches: 13. The CDR3 sequence is 18 residues long. The CDR3 reads CASSLALGLAEIRNEQFF. The DNA for the CDR3 is TGTGCCAGCAGCTTAGCCCTCGGACTAGCGGAAATTAGGAATGAGCAGTTCTTC.

This clonotype was detected many times. The chain combines TRBV7-2 with TRBJ1-2; D may be TRBD1 (5 bases). The CDR3 loop spans 14 amino acids. CDR1 is SGHTA and CDR2 is FQGNSA in the germline V gene. The V end was cut by 1 base, the J end by 4 bases, with 10 bases between. CDR3 region: CASSLEGRLYGYTF. DNA of the CDR3: TGTGCCAGCAGCTTAGAGGGGCGGCTCTATGGCTACACCTTC.

The chain has TRBV28 and TRBJ2-5; 9 positions agree with TRBD1. Germline loops: CDR1 MDHEN, CDR2 SYDVKM. The CDR3 has 15 residues. With 4 bases clipped from V and 5 bases from J, the junction kept 8 bases outside the gene matches. CDR3 nucleotides: TGTGCCAGCAGTTCTGGGACAGGGCTTGGGGAGACCCAGTACTTC. Its protein product is CASSSGTGLGETQYF.

V is TRBV12-3 or TRBV12-4 and J is TRBJ2-3, with TRBD1 matching over 7 bases. V lost 11 bases, J lost 1 base, and 6 bases stayed unmatched. CDR3 length: 13 amino acids. CDR3 loop: CADRQGGTDTQYF. The CDR3 DNA reads TGTGCCGACCGACAGGGAGGCACAGATACGCAGTATTTT.

This clonotype was observed a few times. In DNA form, the CDR3 reads TGTGCCAGCAGCTTAGGTGGGACTAGCGGGTACTACGAGCAGTACTTC. Translation: CASSLGGTSGYYEQYF. The gene calls are TRBV7-2 and TRBJ2-7, with 12 bases lining up with TRBD2. This CDR3 contains 16 residues. Germline loops: CDR1 SGHTA, CDR2 FQGNSA. Unmatched junction bases numbered 4, after V lost 1 base and J lost 3 bases.

This chain connects TRBV29-1 to TRBJ1-1, with 8 positions matching TRBD1. The CDR3 consists of 11 residues. In germline, CDR1 is SQVTM, CDR2 ANQGSEA. Trimming cost V 6 bases and J 6 bases; bases outside gene matches: 3. The CDR3 DNA reads as TGCAGCGTCGCGGACAGGGCTGAAGCTTTCTTT. Its protein is CSVADRAEAFF.

The sample holds a few counts of this clonotype. The chain is built from TRBV20-1 and TRBJ2-4; the D gene is possibly TRBD1 (5 bases). CDR1 and CDR2 from the germline V gene are DFQATT and SNEGSKA (reference sequence). Deletions cut 6 bases from V and 5 bases from J, with 14 bases between. This CDR3 is 13 amino acids long. CDR3 nucleotide sequence: TGCAGTGCCAAATCAGGGTTAGAAAACATTCAGTACTTC. Translating it yields CSAKSGLENIQYF.

Only a few counts were recorded for this clonotype. The gene calls are TRBV12-3 or TRBV12-4 and TRBJ2-1; tentatively, D is TRBD2 (5 bases). The V end lost 3 bases, the J end lost 4 bases, and 10 bases lay between the germline ends. The CDR3 extends over 14 amino acids. The CDR3 sequence is CASSFDTRYNEQFF. Written as DNA, the CDR3 is TGTGCCAGCAGTTTCGACACTAGGTACAATGAGCAGTTCTTC.

The chain couples TRBV27 to TRBJ2-7; no definite D call. The CDR3 totals 12 residues. In germline, CDR1 is MNHEY, CDR2 SMNVEV (reference sequence). Trimming cost V 5 bases and J 5 bases, with 10 bases left between them. The CDR3: CASSNRKNEQYF. CDR3 coding DNA: TGTGCCAGCAGTAACAGAAAAAACGAGCAGTACTTC.

This clonotype has just a few counts. The CDR3 bases are TGCGCCAGCAGCCAAGGGGGGACAGGGTTAGATGAAAAACTGTTTTTT. It is translated as CASSQGGTGLDEKLFF. The V call is TRBV4-3, the J call TRBJ1-4, with 9 bases lining up with TRBD1. The CDR3 sequence is 16 residues long. V dropped 1 base and J dropped 6; count of bases not matched to a gene: 6. Germline V CDR1 and CDR2: LGHNA, YSLEER.

CDR3 sequence: CATSDLRGAYNEQFF. The CDR3 nucleotides are TGTGCCACCAGTGATTTACGGGGGGCCTACAATGAGCAGTTCTTC. This chain links TRBV24-1 with TRBJ2-1; TRBD2 matches 7 bases. Germline-derived CDR1 and CDR2 are KGHDR and SFDVKD. The ends lost 1 base at V and 2 bases at J; junction bases unmatched: 1. The CDR3 consists of 15 residues.

This clonotype was picked up many times. This sequence joins TRBV7-8 and TRBJ1-5; 7 bases are a match to TRBD1. The CDR3 sequence is 16 residues long. V shed 4 bases and J 7 bases; nucleotides not matched to a gene: 13. Germline loops: CDR1 SGHVS, CDR2 FQNEAQ. This CDR3 reads CASSSPGSTGVQPQHF. CDR3 bases: TGTGCCAGCAGCTCTCCCGGGTCCACAGGGGTCCAGCCCCAGCATTTT.

The rearrangement joins TRBV2 to TRBJ2-3, with no clear D. Germline V gene lookup returns CDR1 SNHLY and CDR2 FYNNEI. The CDR3 contains 13 residues. Trimming removed 7 bases at V and 2 bases at J, with 10 bases between. The CDR3 is CASTIPSTDTQYF. CDR3 DNA: TGTGCCAGCACGATCCCCTCCACAGATACGCAGTATTTT.

This clonotype was observed a few times. The chain combines TRBV4-1 with TRBJ1-5; D not resolved. Germline V CDR1 and CDR2: MGHRA, YSYEKL. V was clipped by 6 bases and J by 3 bases, with 15 bases between them. The CDR3 length is 15 residues. CDR3 DNA: TGCGCCAGCAGTTCCGTGACCGGGGACAATCAGCCCCAGCATTTT. It is translated as CASSSVTGDNQPQHF.